The rows below give T cell receptor beta chains drawn from one sample of a study of regulatory T cells in long-lasting Graves disease. TCRdb reprocessed the multiplex PCR reads via MiXCR and lists one record per CDR3 protein. In the table there are roughly 400,000 distinct CDR3 sequences, roughly a fifth of which are singletons. The starting material was peripheral blood mononuclear cells (PBMCs), obtained when the disease was refractory, from a patient treated with antithyroid drugs. The receptors were gathered from a female donor with Graves disease. CDR3s include the opening cysteine and the closing phenylalanine or tryptophan. The D gene is left open where the match is weak. Some rows mark clone size as missing; the rest say once, few, many or name a class of expanded clone.

D: TRBD1
J: TRBJ2-7
size: many
V: TRBV2
DNA: TGTGCCAGGACCGGGACAGGGGATGACGAGCAGTACTTC
CDR3: CARTGTGDDEQYF

D: TRBD2
J: TRBJ2-5
size: .
V: TRBV29-1
DNA: TGCAGCGCTTCTAGCGGACAAGAGATCCAGTACTTC
CDR3: CSASSGQEIQYF

D: .
J: TRBJ1-2
size: few
V: TRBV19
DNA: TGTGCCAGTGGACAGCAGGACCGCTATGGCTACACCTTC
CDR3: CASGQQDRYGYTF

D: .
J: TRBJ2-7
size: .
V: TRBV28
DNA: TGTGCCAGCCAGTTTAGATATTCGGACAGCTACGAGAAGTACTTC
CDR3: CASQFRYSDSYEKYF

D: .
J: TRBJ2-1
size: .
V: TRBV28
DNA: TGTGCCAGCACCCCCGGGGGCCGGAATGAGCAGTTCTTC
CDR3: CASTPGGRNEQFF

D: .
J: TRBJ2-3
size: few
V: TRBV24-1
DNA: TGTGCCACCAGTGCCGTGGACAGCTACACAGATACGCAGTATTTT
CDR3: CATSAVDSYTDTQYF

D: .
J: TRBJ1-4
size: many
V: TRBV20-1
DNA: TGCAGTGCATGGCGGGAAAAACTGTTTTTT
CDR3: CSAWREKLFF

D: .
J: TRBJ2-6
size: .
V: TRBV2
DNA: TGTGCCAGCCCCGGTCTCGGCTCTGGGGCCAACGTCCTGACTTTC
CDR3: CASPGLGSGANVLTF

D: .
J: TRBJ1-1
size: many
V: TRBV6-5
DNA: TGTGCCGGCCGTTTGGTGGACACTGAAGCTTTCTTT
CDR3: CAGRLVDTEAFF

D: TRBD1
J: TRBJ2-7
size: few
V: TRBV7-2
DNA: TGTGCCAGCAGCTTTTGGACAGGGGTCTACGAGCAGTACTTC
CDR3: CASSFWTGVYEQYF

D: .
J: TRBJ2-5
size: many
V: TRBV6-1
DNA: TGTGCCAGCTGTAGGGCGTACCAAGAGACCCAGTACTTC
CDR3: CASCRAYQETQYF

D: TRBD2
J: TRBJ2-7
size: many
V: TRBV6-1
DNA: TGTGCCAGCAGGGAGGGAGGGCCCTTCGAGCAGTACTTC
CDR3: CASREGGPFEQYF

D: .
J: TRBJ2-3
size: many
V: TRBV12-3/TRBV12-4
DNA: TGTGCCAGCAGTTTAGGACAGTTGGATACGCAGTATTTT
CDR3: CASSLGQLDTQYF

D: TRBD2
J: TRBJ2-5
size: .
V: TRBV5-8
DNA: TGTGCCAGCAGGACTGAACTAGCGATACAAGAGACCCAGTACTTC
CDR3: CASRTELAIQETQYF

D: .
J: TRBJ2-7
size: once
V: TRBV28
DNA: TGTGCCAGCAGCTCGCCGGGCCCCTCCTACGAGCAGTACTTC
CDR3: CASSSPGPSYEQYF

D: TRBD2
J: TRBJ2-7
size: many
V: TRBV28
DNA: TGTGCCACACAACGACTAGCGGGCTACGAGCAGTACTTC
CDR3: CATQRLAGYEQYF